The 17 T cell receptor beta chains below come from one sample, sequenced in a study of OX40 agonist ivuxolimab in advanced cancers. The table came from immunoSEQ multiplex PCR; TCRdb's copy has only in-frame clones and leaves some out. The table shows approximately 57,000 clones, with 88% occurring only once. This material consisted of CD4+ or CD8+ T cells sorted from blood, taken in a trial of the OX40 agonist ivuxolimab. The source of these receptors is an adult with an advanced solid tumor such as melanoma, head and neck, liver or kidney cancer.

The chain couples TRBV5-1 to TRBJ1-1; D gene unclear. The CDR3 has 15 residues. CDR1 is SGHRS, CDR2 YFSETQ, per germline. V dropped 3 bases and J dropped 4 bases, with 16 bases sitting between them. CDR3: CASSYLDGVSTEAFF. CDR3 sequence (DNA): TGCGCCAGCAGCTACTTGGACGGAGTTAGCACTGAAGCTTTCTTT.

In DNA form, the CDR3 reads TGTGCCAGCAGCCTAACGGTACCTGGAAACACCATATATTTT. Translation: CASSLTVPGNTIYF. The genes are TRBV6-5 and TRBJ1-3; no clear D gene. The germline gives CDR1 MNHEY, CDR2 SVGAGI. V gave up 6 bases and J gave up 2 bases, with 11 bases separating them. The CDR3 has 14 amino acids.

V gene TRBV11-2 combines with J gene TRBJ2-5, with D perhaps TRBD1 (6 bases). The length of the CDR3 is 11 residues. Between the trimmed V and J ends, which lost 5 bases and 9 bases, there was a span of 10 bases. Germline lookup yields CDR1 SGHAT and CDR2 FQNNGV. Here the CDR3 reads CASSTTGPQYF. The DNA of the CDR3 is TGTGCCAGCAGCACTACAGGGCCCCAGTACTTC.

CDR3 sequence: CASSQTHLGYEQYF. The CDR3 DNA sequence: TGCGCCAGCAGCCAAACTCATCTGGGGTACGAGCAGTACTTC. This rearrangement joins TRBV4-1 to TRBJ2-7; D is undetermined. The CDR3 spans 14 residues. V lost 2 bases, J lost 4 bases, and 12 bases lay in between. CDR1 MGHRA and CDR2 YSYEKL come from the germline V gene.

V gene TRBV7-9 combines with J gene TRBJ1-1; 7 bases match TRBD1. Germline values: CDR1 SEHNR, CDR2 FQNEAQ (reference sequence). The ends lost 1 base at V and 5 bases at J; junction bases unmatched: 7. CDR3 length: 15 residues. The DNA for the CDR3 is TGTGCCAGCAGCTTAGGTCAGGGGGGAAGAACTGAAGCTTTCTTT. Encoded protein: CASSLGQGGRTEAFF.

The chain couples TRBV30 to TRBJ2-1; D is unclear. The CDR3 is 14 amino acids. V dropped 7 bases and J dropped 5 bases, with 18 bases sitting between them. CDR1 is GTSNPN and CDR2 is SVGIG in the germline V gene (reference sequence). CDR3 protein: CASSLERIDNEQFF. The DNA for the CDR3 is TGTGCCTCCTCACTGGAGAGGATAGACAATGAGCAGTTCTTC.

The rearrangement joins TRBV7-8 to TRBJ2-2; 13 bases are a match to TRBD2. There are 18 residues in the CDR3. The ends lost 5 bases at V and 3 bases at J; junction bases unmatched: 9. CDR1 is SGHVS and CDR2 is FQNEAQ in the germline V gene. As DNA, the CDR3 is TGTGCCAGCAGCCCCCGCATAGGACTAGCGGGGGACACCGGGGAGCTGTTTTTT. Encoded protein: CASSPRIGLAGDTGELFF.

The rearrangement links TRBV6-4 to TRBJ2-1, with 8 bases identical to TRBD1. V trimming: 6 bases; J trimming: 5 bases; junction bases outside the gene matches: 6. The CDR3 is 14 amino acids. CDR1 MRHNA and CDR2 SNTAGT come from the germline V gene. The CDR3 region has the DNA TGTGCCAGCAGGGCGGGACAGGCAAACAATGAGCAGTTCTTC. This codes for CASRAGQANNEQFF.

The chain combines TRBV7-2 with TRBJ1-1; 8 bases are shared with TRBD1. CDR1 and CDR2 (germline): SGHTA, FQGNSA. The CDR3 totals 15 residues. V shed 3 bases, J shed 3 bases, and the junction held 6 bases outside the gene matches. CDR3 in DNA: TGTGCCAGCAGCTTTGGACAGGGAATTGACACTGAAGCTTTCTTT. It codes for CASSFGQGIDTEAFF.

The J gene is TRBJ2-3, the V gene TRBV21-1; the table assigns TRBD1, which was not confirmed against the DNA. TRBV21-1 is noted as a pseudogene. There are 16 residues in the CDR3. As DNA, the CDR3 is TGTGCCAGCGGCCTGGGACAGGGGGGTAGCACAGATACGCAGTATTTT. Its translation: CASGLGQGGSTDTQYF.

This chain joins TRBV7-3 and TRBJ1-1; D remains unclear. V was clipped by 3 bases and J by 5 bases, with 13 bases between them. CDR1 SGHTA and CDR2 FQGTGA come from the germline V gene. This CDR3 contains 14 residues. The CDR3, as DNA: TGTGCCAGCAGCTTTCCAGGTGTCGAAACTGAAGCTTTCTTT. Translation: CASSFPGVETEAFF.

This clone occurred once. The rearrangement uses TRBV5-1 and TRBJ1-1; 7 bases align to TRBD1. Germline V gives CDR1 SGHRS, CDR2 YFSETQ. The CDR3 is 13 amino acids. Unmatched junction bases numbered 6, after V lost 4 bases and J lost 6 bases. The chain's CDR3 is CASSTQGPAEAFF. The DNA of the CDR3 is TGCGCCAGCAGCACACAGGGGCCGGCTGAAGCTTTCTTT.

The chain uses TRBV5-4 and TRBJ1-2; no clear D gene. Between the trimmed V and J ends, which lost 2 bases and 1 base, there was a span of 15 bases. Germline loops: CDR1 SGHNT, CDR2 YYREEE (reference sequence). CDR3 length equals 16 residues. The CDR3 protein is CASSFIRDLLNYGYTF. CDR3 coding DNA: TGTGCCAGCAGCTTTATAAGGGATCTACTTAACTATGGCTACACCTTC.

The genes are TRBV9 and TRBJ1-1, with D maybe TRBD1 (5 bases). V was clipped by 5 bases and J by 0 bases, with 11 bases between them. Germline CDR1 SGDLS, CDR2 YYNGEE. This CDR3 region has 14 residues. The CDR3 DNA reads as TGTGCCAGCAGTAGGGGCTCCGTGAACACTGAAGCTTTCTTT. Its translation: CASSRGSVNTEAFF.

The chain employs TRBV11-2 and TRBJ2-3, with 8 bases lining up with TRBD2. The CDR3 consists of 17 residues. Germline V gene sequence: CDR1 SGHAT, CDR2 FQNNGV. V was pared by 3 bases and J by 2 bases, with 10 bases of the junction left unmatched. The CDR3 nucleotides are TGTGCCAGCAGCTTTCCCCCCTCGGGGGGGTCCACAGATACGCAGTATTTT. Translating it yields CASSFPPSGGSTDTQYF. The full variable domain, in which reference TRBV11-2 and TRBJ2-3 provide the parts outside the CDR3, is EAGVAQSPRYKIIEKRQSVAFWCNPISGHATLYWYQQILGQGPKLLIQFQNNGVVDDSQLPKDRFSAERLKGVDSTLKIQPAKLEDSAVYLCASSFPPSGGSTDTQYFGPGTRLTVL.

J is TRBJ2-1 and V is TRBV6-5, with D perhaps matching TRBD1 (6 bases). Trimming pared 4 bases from V and 12 bases from J, leaving 22 bases between. Germline CDR1 reads MNHEY; CDR2 reads SVGAGI. This CDR3 is 15 amino acids long. The CDR3 DNA is TGTGCCAGCAGTTTCCGGGACACCGAGGAGGCAGGGCAGTTCTTC. Translation gives CASSFRDTEEAGQFF.

The V and J genes are TRBV19 and TRBJ1-1; no definite D call. Deletions cut 3 bases from V and 5 bases from J, with 10 bases between. Germline V gene sequence: CDR1 LNHDA, CDR2 SQIVND (reference sequence). The CDR3 runs to 13 residues. The CDR3 loop reads CASSIDRETEAFF. The CDR3 DNA reads as TGTGCCAGTAGTATCGACCGCGAAACTGAAGCTTTCTTT.